This record covers a single T cell receptor (beta chain). Antigen: not known. This record comes from a study of T-cell memory formation after mild COVID-19. Study-level background: The study found TCR clusters largely donor specific. Findings and caveats of the study: Clones contracting day 15 to 85 were balanced CD4/CD8; later expanders leaned CD4+. The study found contracting CD4+ clones mainly in CM and EM and contracting CD8+ clones in EMRA.

The CDR3 sequence is 15 residues long. V lost 7 bases, J lost 0 bases, and 12 bases lay in between. Germline V gene sequence: CDR1 SNHLY, CDR2 FYNNEI. TCRdb fed the 5' RACE reads into MiXCR, producing one record per CDR3 protein. The sample has roughly 200,000 distinct CDR3 sequences, roughly 16% seen once; the top ten hold approximately 2.1%. This TCR derives from an adult woman who had mild COVID-19 (a few samples of this study predate the infection). Cell type and time point are not known. The specimen was PBMCs or a T cell subset sorted from them (not recorded which). The gene calls are TRBV2 and TRBJ2-2; D may be TRBD1 or TRBD2 (5 bases each). The CDR3 DNA reads as TGTGCCAGCAATGGTCTGGGGGCGAACACCGGGGAGCTGTTTTTT. Amino acid sequence: CASNGLGANTGELFF.